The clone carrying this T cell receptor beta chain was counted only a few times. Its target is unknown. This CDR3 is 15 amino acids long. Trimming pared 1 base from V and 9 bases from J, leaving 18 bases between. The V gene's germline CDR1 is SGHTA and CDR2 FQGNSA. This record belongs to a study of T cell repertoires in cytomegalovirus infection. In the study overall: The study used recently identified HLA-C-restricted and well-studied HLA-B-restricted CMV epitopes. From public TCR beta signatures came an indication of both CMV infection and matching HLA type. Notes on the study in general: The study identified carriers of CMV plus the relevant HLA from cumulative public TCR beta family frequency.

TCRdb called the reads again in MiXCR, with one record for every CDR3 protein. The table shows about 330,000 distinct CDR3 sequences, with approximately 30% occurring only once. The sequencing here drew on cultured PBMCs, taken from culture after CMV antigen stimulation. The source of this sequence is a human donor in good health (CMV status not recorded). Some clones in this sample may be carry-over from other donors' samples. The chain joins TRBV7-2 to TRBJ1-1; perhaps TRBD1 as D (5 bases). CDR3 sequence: CASSLVSQGIPQAFF. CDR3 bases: TGTGCCAGCAGCTTAGTCAGTCAGGGTATTCCCCAAGCTTTCTTT.